These T cell receptor beta chains were read from a single sample in a study of T cells in Graves' hyperthyroidism and ophthalmopathy. Using its own MiXCR run on the multiplex PCR reads, TCRdb lists one record per CDR3 protein. The table includes over 700,000 distinct CDR3 sequences, 30% to 40% detected once. Sequenced sample: blood. These TCRs come from a woman aged 40 to 50 with Graves' hyperthyroidism. Each CDR3 is given with its conserved first and last residue. A D gene is named only where the DNA matches it firmly. Only some rows state a clone size, as once, few, many or a class for expanded clones.

clone_size d_call j_call v_call cdr3_nt cdr3_aa
few NA TRBJ1-1 TRBV12-5 TGTGCTAGTGCCATGGAGGGGTACACTGAAGCTTTCTTT CASAMEGYTEAFF
many NA TRBJ2-5 TRBV29-1 TGCAGCGCCAAAACCCACTACGAACAAGAGACCCAGTACTTC CSAKTHYEQETQYF
many TRBD2 TRBJ2-5 TRBV7-9 TGTGCCAGCGAGATAGCGGGAAGCAGGGCAGAGACCCAGTACTTC CASEIAGSRAETQYF
NA TRBD2 TRBJ2-5 TRBV5-6 TGTGCCAGCAGCCTTACTAGCGGGGAGCCCTCGGAGACCCAGTACTTC CASSLTSGEPSETQYF
NA NA TRBJ2-3 TRBV19 TGTGCCAGTTCTAAATCCCGGGGAGATACGCAGTATTTT CASSKSRGDTQYF
NA NA TRBJ2-3 TRBV7-6 TGTGCCAGCAGCTTAGCAGGGGTTGGGCCGTATTTT CASSLAGVGPYF
few TRBD1 TRBJ2-6 TRBV11-1 TGTGCCAGCAGCCCCGAGCAGGGGGCGCCTTCTGGGGCCAACGTCCTGACTTTC CASSPEQGAPSGANVLTF
few NA TRBJ1-2 TRBV2 TGTGCCAGCAGCTTTCCAGGGGTGAACTATGGCTACACCTTC CASSFPGVNYGYTF
NA TRBD2 TRBJ2-2 TRBV4-3 TGCGCCAGCAGCCGAGACCGGACTAGCGGGAACACCGGGGAGCTGTTTTTT CASSRDRTSGNTGELFF
NA TRBD1 TRBJ1-4 TRBV27 TGTGCCAGCAGTCCACGACAGGGTTCTTTGGAAAAACTGTTTTTT CASSPRQGSLEKLFF
many NA TRBJ1-5 TRBV10-2 TGCGCCAGCAGGACTGCAGGGGCTCGCAATCAGCCCCAGCATTTT CASRTAGARNQPQHF
many NA TRBJ1-5 TRBV12-3/TRBV12-4 TGTGCCAGCAGTTTATGGCGGAGACAGCCCCAGCATTTT CASSLWRRQPQHF
NA NA TRBJ2-5 TRBV19 TGTGCCACCTCCCGGGGACAAGAGACCCAGTACTTC CATSRGQETQYF
many TRBD1 TRBJ2-5 TRBV10-3 TGTGCCATCAGTGAGTCGACAGGGCAAGAGACCCAGTACTTC CAISESTGQETQYF
NA NA TRBJ2-2 TRBV5-1 TGCGCCAGCAGCCTATCCGAGTACGGGGAGCTGTTTTTT CASSLSEYGELFF
NA NA TRBJ1-1 TRBV5-1 TGCGCCAGCAGCACCGGGACCCACACTGAAGCTTTCTTT CASSTGTHTEAFF
few NA TRBJ2-3 TRBV5-4 TGTGCCAGCAGCTTGGATTCTACAGATACGCAGTATTTT CASSLDSTDTQYF
NA TRBD2 TRBJ2-7 TRBV7-1 TGTGCCAGCAGCTCGATCCCCAACCCTAGCGGGAGGGCCCCCTACGAGCAGTACTTC CASSSIPNPSGRAPYEQYF
NA TRBD1 TRBJ2-5 TRBV2 TGTGCCAGCAGTTCCCGGACAGGGGGTGGGGAGACCCAGTACTTC CASSSRTGGGETQYF
many NA TRBJ1-1 TRBV2 TGTGCCAGCAGAGGAGGGGCGACGGGGGTCGCTGAAGCTTTCTTT CASRGGATGVAEAFF
many TRBD1 TRBJ1-1 TRBV29-1 TGCAGCGTTGAGAACAGGGGGATGAACACTGAAGCTTTCTTT CSVENRGMNTEAFF
NA TRBD1 TRBJ1-5 TRBV5-5 TGTGCCAGCAGCCCCGGGACAGGATTCTGGCGCAATCAGCCCCAGCATTTT CASSPGTGFWRNQPQHF
few NA TRBJ1-3 TRBV6-5 TGTGCCAGCAGCCGTTCAGTACTCTCTGGAAACACCATATATTTT CASSRSVLSGNTIYF
NA NA TRBJ2-5 TRBV7-2 TGTGCCAGCAGCTTAGAGGGACTGAAGGAAGAGACCCAGTACTTC CASSLEGLKEETQYF
NA NA TRBJ2-1 TRBV7-4 TGTGCCAGCAGCTCCCAAGACCCTGAGCAGTTCTTC CASSSQDPEQFF
many NA TRBJ1-2 TRBV5-6 TGTGCCAGCAGCCTTCCGCAGGGCGACTATGGCTACACCTTC CASSLPQGDYGYTF
NA NA TRBJ1-5 TRBV2 TGTGCCGGCAGTGCCAGGGGCGGGCTGAGCAATCAGCCCCAGCATTTT CAGSARGGLSNQPQHF
NA TRBD1 TRBJ1-1 TRBV15 TGTGCCACCAGCAGGAGGTCGACAGGGCGGGTGAACACTGAAGCTTTCTTT CATSRRSTGRVNTEAFF
NA NA TRBJ2-3 TRBV6-5 TGTGCCAGCAGTTACTCGGGGGCGGGAGTATCAGATACGCAGTATTTT CASSYSGAGVSDTQYF
many TRBD1 TRBJ1-1 TRBV6-6 TGTGCCAGCAGAGGGGGCGATACTGAAGCTTTCTTT CASRGGDTEAFF
NA NA TRBJ1-6 TRBV15 TGTGCCACCAGCAGAGATGGGCAGGAAGGTTGGGGGAGCTCCTATAATTCACCCCTCCACTTT CATSRDGQEGWGSSYNSPLHF
NA NA TRBJ2-7 TRBV10-3 TGTGCCATCAGTCTACAGGGTGACGAGCAGTACTTC CAISLQGDEQYF
NA NA TRBJ1-1 TRBV20-1 TGCAGTGCTACCCTAGGCCTTGCAGGCACTGAAGCTTTCTTT CSATLGLAGTEAFF
NA TRBD1 TRBJ2-3 TRBV25-1 TGTGCCAGCAGCGTGGGACAGAGCACAGATACGCAGTATTTT CASSVGQSTDTQYF
NA NA TRBJ1-1 TRBV7-9 TGTGCCAGCAGCCGCGGCAGGACGGATAACACTGAAGCTTTCTTT CASSRGRTDNTEAFF
many NA TRBJ2-5 TRBV4-3 TGCGCCAGCAGCCAGGGTCACGGCCAAGAGACCCAGTACTTC CASSQGHGQETQYF
NA NA TRBJ1-5 TRBV12-3/TRBV12-4 TGTGCCAGCAGTTTATGGTTCGGGGTAGGGAGTCAGCCCCAGCATTTT CASSLWFGVGSQPQHF